This is a list of T cell receptor beta chains from one sample in a study of T cells in localized non-small cell lung cancer. Libraries were prepared by immunoSEQ multiplex PCR; TCRdb keeps only in-frame clonotypes and omits some of them. The sample carries about 48,000 clones, 60% to 80% recorded once. The sample consisted of peripheral blood, taken before any cancer treatment. The receptors come from a man aged 40 to 69 with stage I squamous cell lung carcinoma. Each CDR3 is given without its conserved first and last residue. Each record gives: clone size, CDR3 length, V gene, CDR3 protein. Not all rows give a size; the values are once, few, many and, for expanded clones, a class.

abundance: -
len: 10
v_gene: TRBV5-6
CDR3aa: ASSLYTDTQY

abundance: -
len: 14
v_gene: TRBV4-1
CDR3aa: ASSRGTVAANTEAF

abundance: -
len: 11
v_gene: TRBV19
CDR3aa: ASMIGGAYGYT

abundance: few
len: 14
v_gene: TRBV2
CDR3aa: ASRAGTSGGLNEQY

abundance: few
len: 9
v_gene: TRBV4-1
CDR3aa: ASKSNTEAF

abundance: once
len: 13
v_gene: TRBV19
CDR3aa: ASDPKTGGNSPLH

abundance: -
len: 11
v_gene: TRBV2
CDR3aa: ASTEGAGYEQY

abundance: -
len: 13
v_gene: TRBV18
CDR3aa: ASSPGTGDNSPLH

abundance: once
len: 10
v_gene: TRBV6-6
CDR3aa: ASRGAGNTIY

abundance: -
len: 12
v_gene: TRBV6-1
CDR3aa: ASSVGGLPYGYT

abundance: -
len: 11
v_gene: TRBV18
CDR3aa: ASSPVLNTEAF

abundance: -
len: 13
v_gene: TRBV4-2
CDR3aa: ASSLAPGGLNTIY

abundance: -
len: 16
v_gene: TRBV7-2
CDR3aa: ASSLVASRPPSYNEQF